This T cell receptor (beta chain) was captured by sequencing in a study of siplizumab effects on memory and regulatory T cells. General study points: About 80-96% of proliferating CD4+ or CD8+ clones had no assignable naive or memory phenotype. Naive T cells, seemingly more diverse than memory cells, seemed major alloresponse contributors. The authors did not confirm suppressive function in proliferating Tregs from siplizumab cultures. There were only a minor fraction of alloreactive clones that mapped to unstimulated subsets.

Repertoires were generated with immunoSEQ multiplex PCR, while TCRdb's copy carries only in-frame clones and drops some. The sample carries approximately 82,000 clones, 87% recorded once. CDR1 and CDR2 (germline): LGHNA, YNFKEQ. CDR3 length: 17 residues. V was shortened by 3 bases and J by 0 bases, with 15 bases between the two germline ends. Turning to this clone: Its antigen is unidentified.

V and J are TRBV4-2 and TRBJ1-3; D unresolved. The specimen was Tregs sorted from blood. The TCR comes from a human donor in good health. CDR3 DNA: TGTGCCAGCAGCCAGGATTATCCGGCACCCTCTGGAAACACCATATATTTT. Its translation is CASSQDYPAPSGNTIYF.